Listed here is a single TCR beta chain. The antigen is undetermined. Germline V gives CDR1 GTSNPN, CDR2 SVGIG (reference sequence). V was pared by 0 bases and J by 2 bases, with 9 bases between. The CDR3 loop spans 14 amino acids. These data originate in a study of long-term antiretroviral therapy in people with HIV. The assay, immunoSEQ v3.0, was run at survey level. Sequencing aimed at roughly 35,000-50,000 T-cell genomes per sample. Here immunoSEQ multiplex PCR was the method, and the copy in TCRdb shows in-frame clones only, minus some. Of some 27,000 clones listed, around 77% are singletons. Regarding the study as a whole: Older ART regimens were possibly in use when the blood was collected between about 2003 and 2017. ART-treated samples gained diversity yet remained below transplant donor controls. Within the repertoire, clones expanded before ART were dominant at all time points.

This clonotype was sampled from a man in his thirties or forties with HIV. Material: unsorted PBMCs, obtained 2.1 years after starting antiretroviral therapy. The V call is TRBV30, the J call TRBJ2-3; D is uncertain. The CDR3 DNA sequence: TGTGCCTGGAGTGTAAGTGGATTCACAGATACGCAGTATTTT. It translates to CAWSVSGFTDTQYF. Using reference TRBV30 and TRBJ2-3 for the parts outside the CDR3, the full variable domain is SQTIHQWPATLVQPVGSPLSLECTVEGTSNPNLYWYRQAAGRGLQLLFYSVGIGQISSEVPQNLSASRPQDRQFILSSKKLLLSDSGFYLCAWSVSGFTDTQYFGPGTRLTVL.